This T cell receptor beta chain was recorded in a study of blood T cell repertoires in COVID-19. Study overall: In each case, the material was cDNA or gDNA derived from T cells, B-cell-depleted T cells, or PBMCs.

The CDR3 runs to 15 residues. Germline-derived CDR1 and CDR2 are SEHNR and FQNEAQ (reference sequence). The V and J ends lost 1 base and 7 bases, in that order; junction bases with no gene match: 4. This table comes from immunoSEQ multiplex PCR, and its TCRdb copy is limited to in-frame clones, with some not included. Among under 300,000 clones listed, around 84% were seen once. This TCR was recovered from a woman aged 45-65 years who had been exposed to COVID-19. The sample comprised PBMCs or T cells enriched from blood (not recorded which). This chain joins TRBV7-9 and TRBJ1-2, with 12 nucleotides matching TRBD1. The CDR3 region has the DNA TGTGCCAGCAGCTTAGGGGGACAGGGGGCAGGTGGCTACACCTTC. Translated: CASSLGGQGAGGYTF.